This is a list of T cell receptor beta chains from one sample in a study of T cells after yellow fever vaccination. MiXCR was run by TCRdb on the 5' RACE reads, yielding one entry per CDR3 protein. The table includes more than 300,000 distinct CDR3 sequences, approximately 7% detected once. Sequencing used PBMCs, obtained more than 40 days after the first yellow fever vaccination. The receptors here all came from a man between 18 and 35 years old who received the YFV17D yellow fever vaccine. Each CDR3 is given with its conserved first and last residue. A D gene is named only where the DNA matches it firmly.

>TRBV4-3|NA
CASSPRKGMNTEAFF
>TRBV28|NA
CASSDFGTDTQYF
>TRBV25-1|NA
CASRRNTEAFF
>TRBV7-3|NA
CASSNNLGGGNEQFF
>TRBV4-1|NA
CASSQVDGAPGTQYF
>TRBV6-6|TRBD1
CASSPPGGAGYTF
>TRBV18|NA
CASSPPQPSDTQYF
>TRBV3-1|NA
CACSQGRASVHLTDTQYF
>TRBV21-1|NA
CASSQTPCREHNQPQHF
>TRBV18|TRBD1
CASSATGVATNEKLFF
>TRBV4-2|NA
CASSQEGAPRTDTQYF
>TRBV4-1|NA
CASSPGVDQETQYF
>TRBV5-1|NA
CASSLVIDFSFQETQYF
>TRBV5-1|NA
CASSYLSGVSGEQFF
>TRBV11-3|NA
CASTIGGPGSEQFF
>TRBV11-1|TRBD1
CASRTRQGAVHNEQFF
>TRBV11-2|NA
CASSPGPRASSYNSPLHF
>TRBV28|TRBD2
CASSGGASETQYF
>TRBV4-2|TRBD1
CASSQDPGADRGQPQHF
>TRBV3-1|NA
CASSQDPFGRQAQHF
>TRBV5-1|NA
CASSWGRRQTNEKLFF
>TRBV5-1|NA
CASSLVGVGDTQYF
>TRBV20-1|TRBD2
CSARDWGTSGGLTGELFF
>TRBV7-2|NA
CASSLVGESYNEQFF
>TRBV12-3/TRBV12-4|NA
CASSFSLVTGELFF
>TRBV5-1|TRBD1
CASSLGRTGESLGHEQFF
>TRBV7-6|NA
CASSLAASEVDTEAFF
>TRBV19|NA
CATGLTGELFF